Following are 4 T cell receptor beta chains from one sample sequenced in a study of CD8+ T cells in alopecia areata. The sample's treatment: oral pan-JAK inhibitor, 5-10 mg twice daily. Extracted from the samples, RNA was reverse transcribed into cDNA to serve as the sequencing template. Profiled with immunoSEQ multiplex PCR; TCRdb holds only in-frame clones, not every one. This sample yields more than 140,000 clones, of which roughly nine tenths are seen a single time; roughly 13% belongs to the top ten. The sample consisted of CD8+ T cells sorted from blood, taken at week 4, from a patient treated with tofacitinib. The receptors were gathered from a human donor with alopecia areata.

The rearrangement uses TRBV5-1 and TRBJ2-5, with D possibly TRBD1 on 5 matching bases. The germline V gene has CDR1 SGHRS and CDR2 YFSETQ. V was pared by 2 bases and J by 2 bases, with 13 bases between. The CDR3 runs to 15 residues. DNA of the CDR3: TGCGCCAGCAGCTTTTACGACAGTTCTCAAGAGACCCAGTACTTC. Residues: CASSFYDSSQETQYF.

This chain links TRBV13 with TRBJ1-2; tentative D call: TRBD1 (5 bases). Trimming removed 1 base at V and 5 bases at J, with 11 bases between. CDR1 and CDR2 (germline): PRHDT, FYEKMQ (reference sequence). The CDR3 loop spans 14 amino acids. The CDR3 DNA reads TGTGCCAGCAGCTTAGAGGGGACGGATTATGGCTACACCTTC. This codes for CASSLEGTDYGYTF. The full variable domain, completed using reference TRBV13 and TRBJ1-2, is AAGVIQSPRHLIKEKRETATLKCYPIPRHDTVYWYQQGPGQDPQFLISFYEKMQSDKGSIPDRFSAQQFSDYHSELNMSSLELGDSALYFCASSLEGTDYGYTFGSGTRLTVV.

The V call is TRBV5-6, the J call TRBJ1-1; D unclear. Germline CDR1 is SGHDT and CDR2 is YYEEEE. V was shortened by 0 bases and J by 3 bases, with 9 bases between the two germline ends. The CDR3 is 14 amino acids. The CDR3 nucleotides are TGTGCCAGCAGCTTGGCCATGGCGGACACTGAAGCTTTCTTT. It translates to CASSLAMADTEAFF.

The V gene is TRBV7-2, the J gene TRBJ2-7; D possibly uses TRBD1 or TRBD2 (5 bases each). CDR1 and CDR2 from the germline V gene are SGHTA and FQGNSA. Trimming stripped 0 bases from V and 0 bases from J, with 21 bases between. The CDR3 spans 19 residues. This chain's CDR3 is CASSLAGDQRSNFSYEQYF. CDR3 sequence (DNA): TGTGCCAGCAGCTTAGCAGGGGACCAGCGGTCGAATTTCTCCTACGAGCAGTACTTC.